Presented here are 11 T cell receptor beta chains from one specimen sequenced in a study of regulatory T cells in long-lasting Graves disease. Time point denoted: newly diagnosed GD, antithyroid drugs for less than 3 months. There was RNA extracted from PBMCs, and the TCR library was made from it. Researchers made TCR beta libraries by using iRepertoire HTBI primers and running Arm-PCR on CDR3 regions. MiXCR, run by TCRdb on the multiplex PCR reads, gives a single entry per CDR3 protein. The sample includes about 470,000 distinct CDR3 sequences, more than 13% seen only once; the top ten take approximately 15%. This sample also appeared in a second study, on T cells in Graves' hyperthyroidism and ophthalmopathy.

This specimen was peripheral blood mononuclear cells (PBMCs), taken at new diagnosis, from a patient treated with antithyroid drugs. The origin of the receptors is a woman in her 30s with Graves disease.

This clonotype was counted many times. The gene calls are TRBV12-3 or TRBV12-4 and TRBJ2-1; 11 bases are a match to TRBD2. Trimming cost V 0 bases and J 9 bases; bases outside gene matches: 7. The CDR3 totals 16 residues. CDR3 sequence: CASSLAGSGRASEQFF. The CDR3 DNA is TGTGCCAGCAGTTTAGCCGGTAGCGGGAGGGCCAGTGAGCAGTTCTTC.

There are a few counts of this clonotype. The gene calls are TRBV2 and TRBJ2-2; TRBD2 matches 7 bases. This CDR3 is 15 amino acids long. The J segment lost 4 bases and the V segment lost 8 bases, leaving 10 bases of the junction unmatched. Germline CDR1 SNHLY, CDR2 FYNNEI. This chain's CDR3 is CASGAPPGGTGELFF. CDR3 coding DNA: TGTGCCAGCGGGGCCCCTCCGGGGGGCACCGGGGAGCTGTTTTTT.

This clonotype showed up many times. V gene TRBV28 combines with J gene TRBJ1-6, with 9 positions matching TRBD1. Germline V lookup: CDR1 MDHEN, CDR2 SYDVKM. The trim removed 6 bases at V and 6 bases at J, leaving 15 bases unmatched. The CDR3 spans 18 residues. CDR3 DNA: TGTGCCAGCAGCACCCAACCACCCGGGACAGGGCGTAATTCACCCCTCCACTTT. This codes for CASSTQPPGTGRNSPLHF.

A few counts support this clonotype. The CDR3 is CASSYPSSGVQETQYF. The CDR3 region has the DNA TGTGCCAGCAGTTACCCCTCCAGCGGAGTCCAAGAGACCCAGTACTTC. The J gene is TRBJ2-5, the V gene TRBV6-5; D possibly corresponds to TRBD2 (5 bases). The V end lost 2 bases, the J end lost 1 base, and 14 bases lay between the germline ends. The CDR3 has 16 amino acids. Germline-derived CDR1 and CDR2 are MNHEY and SVGAGI.

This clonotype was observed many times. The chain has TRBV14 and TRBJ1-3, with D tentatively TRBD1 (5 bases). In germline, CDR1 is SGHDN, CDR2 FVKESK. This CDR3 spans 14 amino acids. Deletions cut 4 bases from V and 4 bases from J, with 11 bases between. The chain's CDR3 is CASSLGVTGNTIYF. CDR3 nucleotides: TGTGCCAGCAGCCTAGGGGTTACCGGAAACACCATATATTTT.

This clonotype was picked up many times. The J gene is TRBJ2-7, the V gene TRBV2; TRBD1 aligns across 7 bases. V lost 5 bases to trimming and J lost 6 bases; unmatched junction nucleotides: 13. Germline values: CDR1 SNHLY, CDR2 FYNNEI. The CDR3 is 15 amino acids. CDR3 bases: TGTGCCAGCAGTCTCTTAACAGGGGCGGATGTCGAGCAGTACTTC. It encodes CASSLLTGADVEQYF.

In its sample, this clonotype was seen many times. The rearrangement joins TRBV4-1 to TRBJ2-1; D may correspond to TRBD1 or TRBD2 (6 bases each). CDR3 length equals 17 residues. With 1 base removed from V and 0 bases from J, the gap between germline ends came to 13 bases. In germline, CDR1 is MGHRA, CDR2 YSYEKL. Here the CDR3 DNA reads TGCGCCAGCAGCCAAGCCCGAGGGGGGCACTCCTACAATGAGCAGTTCTTC. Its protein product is CASSQARGGHSYNEQFF.

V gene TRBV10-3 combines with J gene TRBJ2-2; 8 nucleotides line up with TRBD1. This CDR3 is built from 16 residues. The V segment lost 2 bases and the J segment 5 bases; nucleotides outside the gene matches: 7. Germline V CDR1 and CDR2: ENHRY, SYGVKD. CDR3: CAISERGQGATGELFF. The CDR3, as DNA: TGTGCCATCAGTGAGAGAGGGCAGGGGGCAACCGGGGAGCTGTTTTTT.

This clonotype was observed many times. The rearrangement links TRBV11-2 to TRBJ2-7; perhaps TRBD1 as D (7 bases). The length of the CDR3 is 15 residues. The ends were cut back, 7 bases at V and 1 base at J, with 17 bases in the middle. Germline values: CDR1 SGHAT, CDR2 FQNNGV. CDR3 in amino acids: CASMAGQTISYEQYF. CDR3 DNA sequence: TGTGCCAGCATGGCGGGACAGACGATTTCCTACGAGCAGTACTTC. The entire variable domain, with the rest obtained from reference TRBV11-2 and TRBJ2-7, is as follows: EAGVAQSPRYKIIEKRQSVAFWCNPISGHATLYWYQQILGQGPKLLIQFQNNGVVDDSQLPKDRFSAERLKGVDSTLKIQPAKLEDSAVYLCASMAGQTISYEQYFGPGTRLTVT.

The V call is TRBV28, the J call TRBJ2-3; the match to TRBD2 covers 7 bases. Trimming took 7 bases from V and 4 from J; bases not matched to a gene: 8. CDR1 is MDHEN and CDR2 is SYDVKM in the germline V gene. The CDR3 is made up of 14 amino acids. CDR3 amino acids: CASKEGGPSDTQYF. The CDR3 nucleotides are TGTGCCAGCAAAGAGGGAGGGCCTTCAGATACGCAGTATTTT. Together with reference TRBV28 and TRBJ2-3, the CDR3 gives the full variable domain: DVKVTQSSRYLVKRTGEKVFLECVQDMDHENMFWYRQDPGLGLRLIYFSYDVKMKEKGDIPEGYSVSREKKERFSLILESASTNQTSMYLCASKEGGPSDTQYFGPGTRLTVL.

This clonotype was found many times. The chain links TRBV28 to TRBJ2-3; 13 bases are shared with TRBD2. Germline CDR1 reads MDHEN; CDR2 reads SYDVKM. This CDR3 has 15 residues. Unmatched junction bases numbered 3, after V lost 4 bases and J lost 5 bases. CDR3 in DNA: TGTGCCAGCAGTTCCCGACTAGCGGGAGGAGATACGCAGTATTTT. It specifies CASSSRLAGGDTQYF.